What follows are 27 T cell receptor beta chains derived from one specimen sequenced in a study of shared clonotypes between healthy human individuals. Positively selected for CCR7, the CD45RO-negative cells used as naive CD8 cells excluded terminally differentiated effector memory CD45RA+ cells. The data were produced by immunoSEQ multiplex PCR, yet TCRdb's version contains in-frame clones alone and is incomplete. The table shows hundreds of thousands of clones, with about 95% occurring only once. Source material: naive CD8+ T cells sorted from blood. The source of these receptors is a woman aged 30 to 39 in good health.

CDR3 sequence (DNA): TGTGCCAGCAGTGGCCGGGACAGGGCTTATCAGCCCCAGCATTTT. Amino acids: CASSGRDRAYQPQHF. The chain uses TRBV6-6 and TRBJ1-5; 9 bases are shared with TRBD1. Germline loops: CDR1 MNHNY, CDR2 SVGAGI (reference sequence). The CDR3 runs to 15 residues. Trimming at V came to 5 bases and at J to 5 bases, leaving 7 bases not matched to a gene.

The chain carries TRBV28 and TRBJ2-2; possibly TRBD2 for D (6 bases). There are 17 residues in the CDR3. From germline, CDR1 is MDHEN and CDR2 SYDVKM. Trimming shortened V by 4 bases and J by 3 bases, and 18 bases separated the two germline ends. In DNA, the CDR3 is TGTGCCAGCAGTTCGCCGGGACTTCTTTCGGACACCGGGGAGCTGTTTTTT. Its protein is CASSSPGLLSDTGELFF. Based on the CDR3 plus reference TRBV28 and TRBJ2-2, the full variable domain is DVKVTQSSRYLVKRTGEKVFLECVQDMDHENMFWYRQDPGLGLRLIYFSYDVKMKEKGDIPEGYSVSREKKERFSLILESASTNQTSMYLCASSSPGLLSDTGELFFGEGSRLTVL.

The CDR3 DNA sequence: TGTGCCAGCAGCTTATCGTCCAGGGGGCAGTTCTTC. This translates into CASSLSSRGQFF. This chain connects TRBV5-6 to TRBJ2-1, with D possibly matching TRBD1 (6 bases). This CDR3 region has 12 residues. Germline-derived CDR1 and CDR2 are SGHDT and YYEEEE. Trimming left V 2 bases short and J 12 bases short, with 12 bases between.

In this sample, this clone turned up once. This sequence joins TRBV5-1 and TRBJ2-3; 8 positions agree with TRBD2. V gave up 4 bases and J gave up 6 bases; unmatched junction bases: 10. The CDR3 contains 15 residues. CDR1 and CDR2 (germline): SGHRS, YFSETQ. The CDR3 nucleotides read TGCGCCAGCAGCCCGGGGGGGGCCAGTACCGATACGCAGTATTTT. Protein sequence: CASSPGGASTDTQYF.

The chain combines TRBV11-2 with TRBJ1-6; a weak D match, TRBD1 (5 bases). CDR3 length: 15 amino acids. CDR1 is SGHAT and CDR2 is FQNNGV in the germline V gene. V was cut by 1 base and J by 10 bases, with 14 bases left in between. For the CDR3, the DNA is TGTGCCAGCAGCTTAGTCTCAGGGACCAGGTCACCCCTCCACTTT. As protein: CASSLVSGTRSPLHF. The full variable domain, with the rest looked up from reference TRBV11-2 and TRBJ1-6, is EAGVAQSPRYKIIEKRQSVAFWCNPISGHATLYWYQQILGQGPKLLIQFQNNGVVDDSQLPKDRFSAERLKGVDSTLKIQPAKLEDSAVYLCASSLVSGTRSPLHFGNGTRLTVT.

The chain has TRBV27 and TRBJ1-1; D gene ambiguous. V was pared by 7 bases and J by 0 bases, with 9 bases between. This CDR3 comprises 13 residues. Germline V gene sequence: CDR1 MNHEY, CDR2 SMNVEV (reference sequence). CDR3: CASIGSLNTEAFF. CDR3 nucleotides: TGTGCCAGCATCGGGAGTTTGAACACTGAAGCTTTCTTT.

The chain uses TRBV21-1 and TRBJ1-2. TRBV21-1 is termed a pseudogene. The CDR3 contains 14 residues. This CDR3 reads CASSKVAQPHGYTF. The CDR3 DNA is TGTGCCAGCAGCAAAGTGGCGCAACCTCATGGCTACACCTTC.

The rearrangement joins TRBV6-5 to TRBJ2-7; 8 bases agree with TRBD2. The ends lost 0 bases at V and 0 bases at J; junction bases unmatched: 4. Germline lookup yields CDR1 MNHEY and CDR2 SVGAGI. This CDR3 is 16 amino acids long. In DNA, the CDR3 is TGTGCCAGCAGTTACTCGAGTACTAGCGGCTCCTACGAGCAGTACTTC. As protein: CASSYSSTSGSYEQYF.

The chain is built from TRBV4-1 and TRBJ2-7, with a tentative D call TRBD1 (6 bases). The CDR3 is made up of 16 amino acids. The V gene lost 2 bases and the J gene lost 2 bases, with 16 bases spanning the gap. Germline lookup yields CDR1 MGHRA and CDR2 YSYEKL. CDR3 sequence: CASSQNPVGAAYEQYF. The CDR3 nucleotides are TGCGCCAGCAGCCAAAATCCCGTGGGGGCAGCCTACGAGCAGTACTTC.

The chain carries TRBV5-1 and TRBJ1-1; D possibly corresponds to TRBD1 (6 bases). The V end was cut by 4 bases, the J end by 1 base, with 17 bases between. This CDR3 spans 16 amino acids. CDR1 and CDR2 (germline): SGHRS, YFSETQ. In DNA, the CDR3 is TGCGCCAGCAGCCCCTACCCGTACAGGGAGAACACTGAAGCTTTCTTT. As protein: CASSPYPYRENTEAFF.

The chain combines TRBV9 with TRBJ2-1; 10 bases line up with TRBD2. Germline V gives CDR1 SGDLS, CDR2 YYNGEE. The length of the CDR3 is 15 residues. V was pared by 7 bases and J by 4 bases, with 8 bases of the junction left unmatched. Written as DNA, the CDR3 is TGTGCCAGCTATCCGACTAGCGGGTTTTACAATGAGCAGTTCTTC. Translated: CASYPTSGFYNEQFF.

CDR3 region: CASSLDDGGATNEKLFF. In nucleotides, the CDR3 is TGTGCCAGCAGCTTGGACGACGGTGGAGCAACTAATGAAAAACTGTTTTTT. The V gene is TRBV7-9, the J gene TRBJ1-4; D uncertain. The CDR3 covers 17 residues. Trimming pared 3 bases from V and 0 bases from J, leaving 14 bases between. Looked up from germline, CDR1 is SEHNR and CDR2 is FQNEAQ (reference sequence).

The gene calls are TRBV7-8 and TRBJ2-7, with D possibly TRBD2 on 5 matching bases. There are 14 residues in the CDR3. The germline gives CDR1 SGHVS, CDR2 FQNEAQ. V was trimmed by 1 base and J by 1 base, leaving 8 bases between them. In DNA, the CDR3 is TGTGCCAGCAGCTTAGACGGGGTGTCCTACGAGCAGTACTTC. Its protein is CASSLDGVSYEQYF.

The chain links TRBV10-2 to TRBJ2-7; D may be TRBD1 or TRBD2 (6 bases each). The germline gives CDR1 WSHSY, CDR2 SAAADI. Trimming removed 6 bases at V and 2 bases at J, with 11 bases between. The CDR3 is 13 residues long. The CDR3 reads CASSQGRTYEQYF. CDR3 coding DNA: TGCGCCAGCAGCCAGGGGAGGACCTACGAGCAGTACTTC.

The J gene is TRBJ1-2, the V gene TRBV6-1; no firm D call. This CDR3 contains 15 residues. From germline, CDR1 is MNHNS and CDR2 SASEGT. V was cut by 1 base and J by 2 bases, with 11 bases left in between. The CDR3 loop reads CASSEGLNSNYGYTF. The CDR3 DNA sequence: TGTGCCAGCAGTGAAGGTCTAAACAGCAACTATGGCTACACCTTC.

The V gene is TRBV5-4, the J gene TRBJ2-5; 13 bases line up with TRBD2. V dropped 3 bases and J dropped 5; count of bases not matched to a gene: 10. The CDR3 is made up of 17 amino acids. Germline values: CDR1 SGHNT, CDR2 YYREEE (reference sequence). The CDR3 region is CASSWGLAGLGRETQYF. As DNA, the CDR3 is TGTGCCAGCAGCTGGGGACTAGCGGGATTGGGGAGGGAGACCCAGTACTTC.

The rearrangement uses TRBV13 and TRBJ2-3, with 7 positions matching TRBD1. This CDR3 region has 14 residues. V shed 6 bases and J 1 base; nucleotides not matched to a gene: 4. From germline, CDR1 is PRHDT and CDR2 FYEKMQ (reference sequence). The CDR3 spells CASRVQGGTDTQYF. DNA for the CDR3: TGTGCCAGCAGGGTTCAGGGGGGCACAGATACGCAGTATTTT. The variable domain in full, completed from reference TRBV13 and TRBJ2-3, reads AAGVIQSPRHLIKEKRETATLKCYPIPRHDTVYWYQQGPGQDPQFLISFYEKMQSDKGSIPDRFSAQQFSDYHSELNMSSLELGDSALYFCASRVQGGTDTQYFGPGTRLTVL.

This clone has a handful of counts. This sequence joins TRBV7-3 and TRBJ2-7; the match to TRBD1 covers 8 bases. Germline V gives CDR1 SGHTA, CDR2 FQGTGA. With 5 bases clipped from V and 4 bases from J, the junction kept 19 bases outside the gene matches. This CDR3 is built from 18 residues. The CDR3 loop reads CASSKKLFVAGGIYEQYF. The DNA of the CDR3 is TGTGCCAGCAGCAAAAAGTTGTTTGTGGCAGGGGGCATTTACGAGCAGTACTTC.

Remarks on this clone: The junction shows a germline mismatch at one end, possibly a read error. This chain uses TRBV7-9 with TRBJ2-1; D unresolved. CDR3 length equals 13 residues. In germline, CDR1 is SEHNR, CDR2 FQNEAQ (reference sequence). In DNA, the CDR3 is TGTGCCAGCAGCTCCGACTCCAACAATGAGCAGTTCTTC. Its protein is CASSSDSNNEQFF. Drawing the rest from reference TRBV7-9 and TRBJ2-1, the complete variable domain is DTGVSQNPRHKITKRGQNVTFRCDPISEHNRLYWYRQTLGQGPEFLTYFQNEAQLEKSRLLSDRFSAERPKGSFSTLEIQRTEQGDSAMYLCASSSDSNNEQFFGPGTRLTVL.

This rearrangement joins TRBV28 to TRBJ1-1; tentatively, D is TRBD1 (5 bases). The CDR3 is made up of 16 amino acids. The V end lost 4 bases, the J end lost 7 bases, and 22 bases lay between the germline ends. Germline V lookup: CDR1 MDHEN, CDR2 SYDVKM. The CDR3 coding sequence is TGTGCCAGCAGTTATAATCCGGGACTACCTCCAGGTGAAGCTTTCTTT. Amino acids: CASSYNPGLPPGEAFF.

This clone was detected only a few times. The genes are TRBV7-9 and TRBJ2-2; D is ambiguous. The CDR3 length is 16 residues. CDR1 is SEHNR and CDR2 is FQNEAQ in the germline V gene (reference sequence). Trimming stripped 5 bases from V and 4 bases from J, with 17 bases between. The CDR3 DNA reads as TGTGCCAGCAGCACCACTCAACTGAGACGCACCGGGGAGCTGTTTTTT. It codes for CASSTTQLRRTGELFF.

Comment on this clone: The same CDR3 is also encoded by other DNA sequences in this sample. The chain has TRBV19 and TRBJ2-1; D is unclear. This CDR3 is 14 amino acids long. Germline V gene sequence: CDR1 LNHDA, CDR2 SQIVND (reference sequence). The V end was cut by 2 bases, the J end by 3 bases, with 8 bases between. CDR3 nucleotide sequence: TGTGCCAGTAGTATATCAGGAATCTACAATGAGCAGTTCTTC. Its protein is CASSISGIYNEQFF.

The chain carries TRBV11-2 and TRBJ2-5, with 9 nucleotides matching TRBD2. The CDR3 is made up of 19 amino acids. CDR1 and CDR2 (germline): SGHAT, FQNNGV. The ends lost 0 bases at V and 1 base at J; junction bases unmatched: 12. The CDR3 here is CASSLEGYMLAGPQETQYF. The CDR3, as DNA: TGTGCCAGCAGCTTAGAAGGGTATATGCTAGCGGGACCCCAAGAGACCCAGTACTTC.

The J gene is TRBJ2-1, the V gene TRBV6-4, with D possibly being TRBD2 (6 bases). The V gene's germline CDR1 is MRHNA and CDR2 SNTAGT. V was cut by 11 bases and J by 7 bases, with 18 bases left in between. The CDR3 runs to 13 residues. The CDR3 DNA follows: TGTGCCTCCCATCCTACCGGGGGTAATGAGCAGTTCTTC. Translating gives CASHPTGGNEQFF.

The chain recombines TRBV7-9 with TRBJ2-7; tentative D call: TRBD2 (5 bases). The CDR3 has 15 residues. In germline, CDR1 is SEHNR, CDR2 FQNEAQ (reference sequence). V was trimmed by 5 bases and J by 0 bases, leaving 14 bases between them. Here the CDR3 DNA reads TGTGCCAGCAGCAACTCAAGCGGAACCTCCTACGAGCAGTACTTC. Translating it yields CASSNSSGTSYEQYF.

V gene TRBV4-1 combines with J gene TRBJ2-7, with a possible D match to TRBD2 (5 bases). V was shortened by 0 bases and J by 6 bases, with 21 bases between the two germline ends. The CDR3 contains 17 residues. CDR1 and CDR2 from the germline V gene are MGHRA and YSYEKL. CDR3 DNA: TGCGCCAGCAGCCAAGACATGGCGGGCGAGGGTTTCTGCGAGCAGTACTTC. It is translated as CASSQDMAGEGFCEQYF.

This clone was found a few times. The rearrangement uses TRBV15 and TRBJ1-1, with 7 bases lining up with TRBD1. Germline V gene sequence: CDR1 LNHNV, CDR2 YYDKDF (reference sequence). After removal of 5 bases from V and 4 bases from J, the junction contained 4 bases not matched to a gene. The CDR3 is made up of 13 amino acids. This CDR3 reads CATSEQGTTEAFF. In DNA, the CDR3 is TGTGCCACCAGCGAACAGGGGACCACTGAAGCTTTCTTT.